One and the same sample provided the 5 T cell receptor beta chains below, sequenced in a study of blood T cell repertoires in COVID-19. Repertoires were generated with immunoSEQ multiplex PCR, while TCRdb's copy carries only in-frame clones and drops some. This table holds a few hundred thousand clones, more than 70% found once. Sequencing was carried out using PBMCs or T cells enriched from blood (not recorded which). These receptors all come from a woman aged 25-40 years who had been exposed to COVID-19.

This chain connects TRBV6-5 to TRBJ2-7, with a possible D match to TRBD2 (6 bases). The length of the CDR3 is 15 residues. The germline CDR1 and CDR2 sequences are MNHEY and SVGAGI. V was clipped by 2 bases and J by 3 bases, with 14 bases between them. The CDR3: CASSYRDSLGYEQYF. DNA of the CDR3: TGTGCCAGCAGTTACCGGGACTCTTTGGGCTACGAGCAGTACTTC.

The chain has TRBV27 and TRBJ1-1, with D unresolved. The CDR3 loop spans 14 amino acids. Germline V CDR1 and CDR2: MNHEY, SMNVEV (reference sequence). V was cut by 1 base and J by 1 base, with 7 bases left in between. The CDR3 DNA reads as TGTGCCAGCAGTTTATTGCCAGGGAACACTGAAGCTTTCTTT. Its translation: CASSLLPGNTEAFF.

This chain joins TRBV5-5 and TRBJ2-7, with a possible D match to TRBD1 (6 bases). Germline V gives CDR1 SGHKS, CDR2 YYEKEE (reference sequence). The CDR3 consists of 14 residues. Trimming took 0 bases from V and 0 from J, leaving 7 bases between them. The CDR3 sequence is CASSLGDTSYEQYF. In nucleotides, the CDR3 is TGTGCCAGCAGCTTGGGGGACACCTCCTACGAGCAGTACTTC.

This clone was counted between two and nine times. The rearrangement joins TRBV19 to TRBJ2-3, with 9 positions matching TRBD1. Trimming cost V 10 bases and J 6 bases; bases outside gene matches: 8. Per germline, CDR1 LNHDA and CDR2 SQIVND (reference sequence). The CDR3 spans 13 residues. The CDR3 reads CATQTGGGDTQYF. CDR3 coding DNA: TGTGCCACCCAGACAGGGGGAGGGGATACGCAGTATTTT. The complete variable domain, with remaining parts taken from reference TRBV19 and TRBJ2-3, reads DGGITQSPKYLFRKEGQNVTLSCEQNLNHDAMYWYRQDPGQGLRLIYYSQIVNDFQKGDIAEGYSVSREKKESFPLTVTSAQKNPTAFYLCATQTGGGDTQYFGPGTRLTVL.

This clone was counted once. The chain carries TRBV3-1 (or the pseudogene TRBV3-2) and TRBJ2-3; 12 bases agree with TRBD2. The J segment lost 9 bases and the V segment lost 6 bases, leaving 13 bases of the junction unmatched. Germline CDR1 is LGHDT and CDR2 is YNNKEL (reference sequence). This CDR3 has 16 residues. The CDR3 protein is CASSPRTSGTLGTQYF. The DNA for the CDR3 is TGTGCCAGCAGTCCTCGGACTAGCGGGACCCTAGGGACGCAGTATTTT.